This TCR beta chain was profiled in a study of neurological immune-mediated disorders. General observations from the study: HTLV-1-associated myelopathy displayed the greatest TCR clonal expansion, and multiple sclerosis exhibited the smallest, lower than that of healthy controls. The absence of shared CDR3 amino acid sequences among expanded clones across subjects suggests private repertoires in all groups.

V lost 4 bases, J lost 5 bases, and 20 bases lay in between. This CDR3 has 16 amino acids. This clonotype was counted ten times or more. Its antigen is undetermined. The authors produced cDNA by 5'RACE using 10-nucleotide random UMIs. One entry per CDR3 protein results from TCRdb running MiXCR on the 5' RACE reads. The sample has over 55,000 distinct CDR3 sequences, 9.7% seen once. Sample time point: longitudinal time-point 2. Serving as healthy controls were blood bank volunteers based in Maryland, USA. This clonotype originated in a man aged 30-40 years in good health. The chain combines TRBV12-3 or TRBV12-4 with TRBJ2-5, with D perhaps matching TRBD2 (7 bases). The sample consisted of PBMCs. CDR3 residues: CASSWGGGGYVETQYF. As DNA, the CDR3 is TGTGCCAGCAGTTGGGGTGGGGGGGGCTACGTGGAGACCCAGTACTTC.